One and the same sample provided the 13 T cell receptor beta chains below, sequenced in a study of cytomegalovirus exposure and HLA in healthy donors listed by TCRdb under 2017. The method behind the library was the immunoSEQ multiplex PCR assay. A mixture of 60 forward primers for TCR Vbeta segments and 13 reverse primers for TCR Jbeta segments was used in the multiplex PCR. In TCRdb, the immuneACCESS table is reduced to in-frame sequences with V and J assigned. These tables do not hold every clone; where another copy was compared, an unresolved V gene accounts for under half, and the others remain unexplained. The sample data list over 80,000 clones, and approximately 70% of these were observed just once. The ten largest clones capture less than 4% of the sample. Sequenced input: PBMCs. These receptors all come from a man aged 40-55 years in good health and CMV-seronegative.

The rearrangement uses TRBV7-2 and TRBJ2-5, with 16 bases aligning to TRBD2. The length of the CDR3 is 16 residues. The junction had 5 bases not matched to a gene; V was cut back by 5 bases and J by 5 bases. Germline CDR1 is SGHTA and CDR2 is FQGNSA. The CDR3 nucleotides are TGTGCCAGCAGCACGGGACTAGCGGGGGGGCACGAGACCCAGTACTTC. As protein: CASSTGLAGGHETQYF.

The chain joins TRBV6-5 to TRBJ2-7; 7 bases map to TRBD2. Germline V gene lookup returns CDR1 MNHEY and CDR2 SVGAGI. Trimming removed 2 bases from V and 1 base from J; junction bases left unmatched: 8. CDR3 length equals 16 residues. The CDR3 sequence is CASSYRPGGRSYEQYF. CDR3 nucleotides: TGTGCCAGCAGTTACCGCCCGGGAGGCCGATCCTACGAGCAGTACTTC.

V is TRBV10-3 and J is TRBJ2-1; TRBD2 matches at 8 bases. CDR3 length: 16 residues. Germline values: CDR1 ENHRY, CDR2 SYGVKD. J was trimmed by 4 bases and V by 4 bases; bases with no gene match: 9. The CDR3 protein is CAISGLAGTGYNEQFF. The DNA of the CDR3 is TGTGCCATCAGTGGATTAGCGGGAACGGGGTACAATGAGCAGTTCTTC.

About this clone: Other DNA sequences in this specimen translate into the identical CDR3. The J gene is TRBJ2-3, the V gene TRBV5-1, with 7 bases fitting TRBD1. After removal of 4 bases from V and 2 bases from J, the junction contained 4 bases not matched to a gene. Germline V gene data show CDR1 as SGHRS and CDR2 as YFSETQ. The length of the CDR3 is 14 residues. This CDR3 reads CASSPGTATDTQYF. CDR3 nucleotides: TGCGCCAGCAGCCCCGGGACAGCCACAGATACGCAGTATTTT.

This chain joins TRBV4-1 and TRBJ2-7; no firm D call. The length of the CDR3 is 17 residues. The V end was cut by 2 bases, the J end by 2 bases, with 19 bases between. The V gene's germline CDR1 is MGHRA and CDR2 YSYEKL. The CDR3 DNA reads TGCGCCAGCAGCCAAAATATAAACCGGCGCGGCCCCTACGAGCAGTACTTC. This gives the protein CASSQNINRRGPYEQYF.

The rearrangement uses TRBV5-1 and TRBJ1-2, with D perhaps matching TRBD1 (5 bases). The CDR3 has 16 amino acids. Trimming took off 4 bases at V and 0 bases at J, with 16 bases between the two ends. Germline CDR1 is SGHRS and CDR2 is YFSETQ. CDR3 sequence reads: CASSLATGHTNYGYTF. The CDR3 DNA follows: TGCGCCAGCAGCCTTGCCACCGGACACACTAACTATGGCTACACCTTC.

This chain uses TRBV7-6 with TRBJ1-5; 7 nucleotides match TRBD1. CDR3 length: 14 residues. V trimming: 1 base; J trimming: 4 bases; junction bases outside the gene matches: 1. Germline V gives CDR1 SGHVS, CDR2 FNYEAQ. Written as DNA, the CDR3 is TGTGCCAGCAGCTTAGGGGACAGAAATCAGCCCCAGCATTTT. Translating gives CASSLGDRNQPQHF.

V usage is TRBV28 and J usage is TRBJ1-1, with D possibly TRBD1 on 6 matching bases. The CDR3 covers 15 residues. V lost 6 bases and J lost 1, with 15 bases in between. Per germline, CDR1 MDHEN and CDR2 SYDVKM. In DNA form, the CDR3 reads TGTGCCAGCAGGGGAGAACAGGGCTGGAACACTGAAGCTTTCTTT. It codes for CASRGEQGWNTEAFF.

The chain is built from TRBV6-5 and TRBJ1-2, with TRBD1 matching over 7 bases. Germline loops: CDR1 MNHEY, CDR2 SVGAGI. J lost 4 bases, V lost 0 bases, and 5 bases had no gene match. The CDR3 loop spans 15 amino acids. The CDR3 region is CASSYSGQAFYGYTF. CDR3 in DNA: TGTGCCAGCAGTTACTCAGGACAGGCGTTCTATGGCTACACCTTC.

The chain has TRBV27 and TRBJ1-6; 8 bases match TRBD1. The V segment lost 6 bases and the J segment 9 bases; nucleotides outside the gene matches: 4. The CDR3 runs to 13 residues. The germline V gene encodes CDR1 MNHEY and CDR2 SMNVEV (reference sequence). DNA for the CDR3: TGTGCCAGCAGACAGGGGGTGGCTTCACCCCTCCACTTT. Translation: CASRQGVASPLHF.

The DNA of the CDR3 is TGTGCCAGCAGCCAAGCTAGCGGGGGGGTCCTAATTGCCAAAAACATTCAGTACTTC. It is translated as CASSQASGGVLIAKNIQYF. The genes are TRBV4-2 and TRBJ2-4; 12 bases are a match to TRBD2. The CDR3 has 19 residues. Germline-derived CDR1 and CDR2 are LGHNA and YNFKEQ. After removal of 1 base from V and 1 base from J, the junction contained 8 bases not matched to a gene.

The V gene is TRBV5-7, the J gene TRBJ1-5; no definite D call. TRBV5-7 is classed as an ORF, of uncertain function. The CDR3 has 17 amino acids. The V and J ends lost 3 bases and 3 bases respectively, with 19 bases between them. The CDR3 DNA follows: TGTGCCAGCAGCTATGGTATCGCACTCACCGCCAATCAGCCCCAGCATTTT. Translation: CASSYGIALTANQPQHF.

This clone was seen a few times. The gene calls are TRBV5-1 and TRBJ2-7; 8 nucleotides agree with TRBD2. This CDR3 has 15 residues. The V gene's germline CDR1 is SGHRS and CDR2 YFSETQ. J lost 0 bases, V lost 0 bases, and 2 bases had no gene match. CDR3 protein: CASSLELAVSYEQYF. CDR3 DNA: TGCGCCAGCAGCTTGGAACTAGCGGTCTCCTACGAGCAGTACTTC. Variable domain in full (rest from reference TRBV5-1 and TRBJ2-7): KAGVTQTPRYLIKTRGQQVTLSCSPISGHRSVSWYQQTPGQGLQFLFEYFSETQRNKGNFPGRFSGRQFSNSRSEMNVSTLELGDSALYLCASSLELAVSYEQYFGPGTRLTVT.